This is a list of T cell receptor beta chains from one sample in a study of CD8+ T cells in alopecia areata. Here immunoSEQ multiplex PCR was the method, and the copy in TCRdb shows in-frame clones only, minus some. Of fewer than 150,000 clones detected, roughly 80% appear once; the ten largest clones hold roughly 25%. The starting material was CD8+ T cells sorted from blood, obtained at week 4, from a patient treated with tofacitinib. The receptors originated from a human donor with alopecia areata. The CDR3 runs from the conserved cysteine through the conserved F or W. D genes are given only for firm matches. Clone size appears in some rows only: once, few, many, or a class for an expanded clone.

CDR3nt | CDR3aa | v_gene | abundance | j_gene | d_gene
TGCGCCAGCAGCCAGCCGGGACTCTCCACCGGGGAGCTGTTTTTT | CASSQPGLSTGELFF | TRBV4-1 | . | TRBJ2-2 | .
TGTGCCAGCTCTTTGGGGTCCCCCTACGAGCAGTACTTC | CASSLGSPYEQYF | TRBV6-1 | few | TRBJ2-7 | .
TGTGCCAGCAGCGCCTATTCAGATACGCAGTATTTT | CASSAYSDTQYF | TRBV11-3 | many | TRBJ2-3 | .
TGTGCCAGCAGACCTTTAGCGGGGGCGGGCTACAATGAGCAGTTCTTC | CASRPLAGAGYNEQFF | TRBV28 | . | TRBJ2-1 | TRBD2
TGCGCCACCTTCGGGGGGCTTTCTGGGAATGAGCAGTTCTTC | CATFGGLSGNEQFF | TRBV5-1 | . | TRBJ2-1 | .
TGTGCCAGCAGTCCCTTCCCTTCATCAGCCGATGAGCAGTTCTTC | CASSPFPSSADEQFF | TRBV27 | . | TRBJ2-1 | .
TGTGCCAGCAGTGAGGGACAGGGGAACACTGAAGCTTTCTTT | CASSEGQGNTEAFF | TRBV6-1 | . | TRBJ1-1 | TRBD1
TGTGCCAGCGAACCCGTGGCCCCCCGAGGGTACTTC | CASEPVAPRGYF | TRBV2 | . | TRBJ2-5 | .
TGTGCCAGCAGTGGGATAAACCAAGAGACCCAGTACTTC | CASSGINQETQYF | TRBV6-5 | few | TRBJ2-5 | .
TGCGCCAGCAGCCAAGGGACTCCGCGGCAGTTCTTC | CASSQGTPRQFF | TRBV4-1 | . | TRBJ2-1 | .
TGCGCCAGCAGCCATGGAACAGGGTCCTACAATGAGCAGTTCTTC | CASSHGTGSYNEQFF | TRBV4-3 | . | TRBJ2-1 | .
TGCAGCGCCGGGCCGGGACAGGGCCACTCAATCTACGAGCAGTACTTC | CSAGPGQGHSIYEQYF | TRBV29-1 | once | TRBJ2-7 | TRBD1
TGTGCCAGCAGCTTAGCAGGGCCCGGGGGAAACACCATATATTTT | CASSLAGPGGNTIYF | TRBV7-2 | . | TRBJ1-3 | .
TGCGCCAGCAGCCCCTTAACTAGCGGGGGGAACACCGGGGAGCTGTTTTTT | CASSPLTSGGNTGELFF | TRBV4-3 | . | TRBJ2-2 | TRBD2
TGTGCCATCAGTGTAGATGGGACAGGGTTTTACGAGCAGTACTTC | CAISVDGTGFYEQYF | TRBV10-3 | . | TRBJ2-7 | TRBD1
TGTGCCAGCAGTTCATCCCAAGCCTCAGGGGGGTTTGAGCAGTTCTTC | CASSSSQASGGFEQFF | TRBV6-5 | . | TRBJ2-1 | .
TGCAGCGTTGCTTTTCAGGGGATAAGCGGCTACACCTTC | CSVAFQGISGYTF | TRBV29-1 | . | TRBJ1-2 | .
TGTGCCAGCAGTCCGTCGTTTAACTATGGCTACACCTTC | CASSPSFNYGYTF | TRBV25-1 | . | TRBJ1-2 | .
TGTGCCAGCACCATTAGCGGGGGAGAGGGCAATGAGCAGTTCTTC | CASTISGGEGNEQFF | TRBV9 | . | TRBJ2-1 | TRBD2
TGTGCCAGCAGCTTAGCCAGGGAGGCGGAGACCCAGTACTTC | CASSLAREAETQYF | TRBV11-2 | . | TRBJ2-5 | .
TGCGCCAGCAGCCAGGGACTACGGGTTGGAGATACGCAGTATTTT | CASSQGLRVGDTQYF | TRBV4-1 | . | TRBJ2-3 | TRBD2
TGTGCCAGCAGCTTAGACAGCCCGCAGGGGACCCAGTACTTC | CASSLDSPQGTQYF | TRBV7-9 | few | TRBJ2-5 | .
TGTGCCAGCACAAACTCTCGGGGTACGCAGTATTTT | CASTNSRGTQYF | TRBV2 | . | TRBJ2-3 | .
TGTGCCAGCAACGAGGGACAGGGGGGCTACAATGAGCAGTTCTTC | CASNEGQGGYNEQFF | TRBV5-5 | . | TRBJ2-1 | TRBD1
TGCAGCGTCGCCTACAGGGGCTCAGGCACCGGGGAGCTGTTTTTT | CSVAYRGSGTGELFF | TRBV29-1 | . | TRBJ2-2 | TRBD1
TGTGCCAGCAGCGGATGGGGACAGGGAGGCTATGGCTACACCTTC | CASSGWGQGGYGYTF | TRBV9 | . | TRBJ1-2 | TRBD1
TGCGCCAGCAGCCAAGATTCACACCTTTCCCCAGATACGCAGTATTTT | CASSQDSHLSPDTQYF | TRBV4-1 | . | TRBJ2-3 | .
TGTGCCAGCAGAGGGCGGGGAAACCCTACAGATACGCAGTATTTT | CASRGRGNPTDTQYF | TRBV7-9 | . | TRBJ2-3 | .
TGTGCCAGCAGCTTGAGGATAGCCCACGAGCAGTACTTC | CASSLRIAHEQYF | TRBV5-4 | . | TRBJ2-7 | .
TGTGCCAGCAGCTTTCCGGACATTCAAGAGACCCAGTACTTC | CASSFPDIQETQYF | TRBV7-9 | . | TRBJ2-5 | .
TGCGCCAGCAGCTTGACTACTCCGAACACCGGGGAGCTGTTTTTT | CASSLTTPNTGELFF | TRBV5-1 | . | TRBJ2-2 | .